Presented here are 17 T cell receptor beta chains from one specimen sequenced in a study of blood T cells in healthy people across ages. It was with a sample-barcoded 5' primer and a J-beta primer mix that a second PCR of roughly 7 to 12 cycles was run. TCRdb itself ran the 5' RACE reads through MiXCR, one entry per CDR3 protein. Found here are about 1.1 million distinct CDR3 sequences, 35% to 40% of them singletons; the top ten hold 13%. The sequenced material came from blood. These receptors came from a man between 18 and 35 years old in good health.

This clonotype was recorded at least ten times. The V gene is TRBV7-6, the J gene TRBJ2-1; D uncertain. CDR1 is SGHVS, CDR2 FNYEAQ, per germline. Trimming removed 0 bases from V and 4 bases from J, with 4 bases in between. CDR3 size: 13 residues. The CDR3 spells CASSLAVYNEQFF. The CDR3 nucleotides read TGTGCCAGCAGCTTAGCGGTATACAATGAGCAGTTCTTC.

This chain links TRBV11-2 with TRBJ2-3; D gene ambiguous. The CDR3 runs 15 residues. The V end lost 0 bases, the J end lost 2 bases, and 9 bases lay between the germline ends. Germline loops: CDR1 SGHAT, CDR2 FQNNGV. The chain's CDR3 is CASSLEIRSTDTQYF. The CDR3 coding sequence is TGTGCCAGCAGCTTAGAGATACGGTCCACAGATACGCAGTATTTT.

The V call is TRBV7-2, the J call TRBJ1-3, with D unclear. V lost 2 bases and J 0 bases, leaving 11 bases between the germline ends. Germline V gives CDR1 SGHTA, CDR2 FQGNSA. The CDR3 covers 16 residues. CDR3 sequence reads: CASSLSAQLSGNTIYF. The CDR3 bases are TGTGCCAGCAGCTTAAGCGCGCAACTCTCTGGAAACACCATATATTTT.

The chain combines TRBV29-1 with TRBJ1-5; tentatively, D is TRBD1 (6 bases). The ends were cut back, 4 bases at V and 6 bases at J, with 10 bases in the middle. Germline V gene data show CDR1 as SQVTM and CDR2 as ANQGSEA. There are 12 residues in the CDR3. CDR3 nucleotides: TGCAGCGTTGTGACAGGAGGTCAGCCCCAGCATTTT. Protein: CSVVTGGQPQHF.

This chain uses TRBV5-1 with TRBJ1-1; D is unresolved. From germline, CDR1 is SGHRS and CDR2 YFSETQ. The CDR3 extends over 14 amino acids. V lost 3 bases and J lost 0, with 9 bases in between. This chain's CDR3 is CASSWRTVNTEAFF. The CDR3 DNA reads TGCGCCAGCAGCTGGAGGACGGTGAACACTGAAGCTTTCTTT.

V is TRBV7-6 and J is TRBJ2-3, with a tentative D call TRBD1 (6 bases). V shed 5 bases and J shed 1 base, with 22 bases lying between them. The CDR3 consists of 18 residues. From germline, CDR1 is SGHVS and CDR2 FNYEAQ. The CDR3 protein is CASSAHKPGTRGTDTQYF. The CDR3 coding sequence is TGTGCCAGCAGCGCCCACAAGCCGGGGACACGGGGCACAGATACGCAGTATTTT.

The chain joins TRBV20-1 to TRBJ1-2, with D possibly being TRBD1 (5 bases). CDR1 is DFQATT, CDR2 SNEGSKA, per germline (reference sequence). This CDR3 is 13 amino acids long. V was cut by 7 bases and J by 4 bases, with 16 bases left in between. Written as DNA, the CDR3 is TGCAGTGTTAAGAGATCGGGGCCCTATGGCTACACCTTC. The encoded protein is CSVKRSGPYGYTF.

The rearrangement uses TRBV3-1 and TRBJ1-3; D remains ambiguous. Trimming pared 1 base from V and 2 bases from J, leaving 9 bases between. Per the germline V gene, CDR1 is LGHDT and CDR2 is YNNKEL (reference sequence). The CDR3 totals 15 residues. The DNA of the CDR3 is TGTGCCAGCAGCCAAGGGACGAACCCTGGAAACACCATATATTTT. This encodes CASSQGTNPGNTIYF.

The chain has TRBV9 and TRBJ2-5, with a possible D match to TRBD1 (5 bases). The CDR3 length is 17 residues. CDR1 is SGDLS, CDR2 YYNGEE, per germline. The V end lost 3 bases, the J end lost 11 bases, and 29 bases lay between the germline ends. CDR3 sequence reads: CASSGENRLRGYNEQYF. In DNA form, the CDR3 reads TGTGCCAGCAGCGGAGAAAACAGGCTTAGGGGTTACAATGAGCAGTACTTC.

The sample holds a few counts of this clonotype. This chain links TRBV7-9 with TRBJ2-2; D is uncertain. The V and J ends lost 6 bases and 6 bases respectively, with 11 bases between them. The germline CDR1 and CDR2 sequences are SEHNR and FQNEAQ (reference sequence). This CDR3 has 13 residues. DNA of the CDR3: TGTGCCAGCAGACCCACACAATCCGGGGAGCTGTTTTTT. Translation: CASRPTQSGELFF.

This chain links TRBV18 with TRBJ1-5; D call uncertain. Germline lookup yields CDR1 KGHSH and CDR2 LQKENI. The V end was cut by 0 bases, the J end by 7 bases, with 7 bases between. The CDR3 is made up of 13 amino acids. The CDR3 reads CASSPPHGQPQHF. The DNA of the CDR3 is TGTGCCAGCTCACCACCGCACGGGCAGCCCCAGCATTTT.

Only a few counts were recorded for this clonotype. The V call is TRBV29-1, the J call TRBJ2-7; 7 positions agree with TRBD1. The germline gives CDR1 SQVTM, CDR2 ANQGSEA. With V trimmed by 6 bases and J by 6 bases, 14 bases remained unmatched. This CDR3 contains 14 residues. CDR3 protein: CSVIPGGRISEQYF. CDR3 bases: TGCAGCGTAATTCCAGGGGGTAGGATCTCCGAGCAGTACTTC.

J is TRBJ2-3 and V is TRBV6-5; 7 nucleotides line up with TRBD1. J lost 1 base, V lost 6 bases, and 7 bases had no gene match. Germline CDR1 is MNHEY and CDR2 is SVGAGI. This CDR3 has 15 residues. CDR3 loop: CASRRQGLGTDTQYF. The CDR3 DNA sequence: TGTGCCAGCAGGAGACAGGGCCTCGGCACAGATACGCAGTATTTT.

V usage is TRBV6-2 or TRBV6-3 and J usage is TRBJ2-1; 9 bases fit TRBD1. The J call is uncertain, as TRBJ2-7 better fits the DNA end. The CDR3 contains 20 residues. From germline, CDR1 is MNHEY and CDR2 SVGEGT. CDR3 in DNA: TGTGCCAGCAGTTACTCGATTGAATTTGGACAGGGGTCGAGGCACAATGAGCAGTACTTC. This sequence encodes CASSYSIEFGQGSRHNEQYF.

The chain couples TRBV5-4 to TRBJ2-7; weak D call: TRBD2 (6 bases). Looked up from germline, CDR1 is SGHNT and CDR2 is YYREEE (reference sequence). This CDR3 contains 19 residues. The V end was cut by 0 bases, the J end by 7 bases, with 29 bases between. CDR3 region: CASSLVPSNSGLKVNEQYF. The CDR3 bases are TGTGCCAGCAGCTTGGTTCCCAGTAATAGCGGCCTAAAGGTGAATGAGCAGTACTTC.

The rearrangement uses TRBV10-3 and TRBJ2-5, with D tentatively TRBD1 (6 bases). V was clipped by 4 bases and J by 11 bases, with 26 bases between them. The CDR3 runs to 16 residues. Germline CDR1 and CDR2: ENHRY and SYGVKD. The CDR3 reads CAISGGQPNYGNEQYF. In DNA, the CDR3 is TGTGCCATCAGTGGCGGACAGCCTAACTACGGCAATGAGCAGTACTTC.

The CDR3 DNA reads as TGCGCCAGCAGCTTGGAGGCGGACTTCCTGGTTGAGCAGTTCTTC. Translation: CASSLEADFLVEQFF. The chain carries TRBV5-1 and TRBJ2-1; perhaps TRBD2 as D (5 bases). Between the trimmed V and J ends, which lost 0 bases and 9 bases, there was a span of 16 bases. In germline, CDR1 is SGHRS, CDR2 YFSETQ. This CDR3 is built from 15 residues.